These 32 T cell receptor beta chains were all obtained from the same sample, sequenced in a study of beta chain features in type 1 diabetes. Every bit of the isolated RNA underwent reverse transcription, so sequencing read expressed TCRB transcripts. Clones were read by immunoSEQ multiplex PCR, and TCRdb kept only the in-frame ones, dropping some. Of about 470,000 clones in the sample, roughly 30% are singletons; the top ten hold roughly 0.066%. The sample comprised naive CD4+ T cells from blood. Every receptor here comes from a man younger than 30 in good health.

This clone was seen more than once but under ten times. V is TRBV30 and J is TRBJ2-1; no definite D call. There are 14 residues in the CDR3. V was clipped by 4 bases and J by 10 bases, with 20 bases between them. Per the germline V gene, CDR1 is GTSNPN and CDR2 is SVGIG (reference sequence). The CDR3 DNA follows: TGTGCCTGGAATATTCGCCGAGACGCCGGGGAGCAGTTCTTC. Translating gives CAWNIRRDAGEQFF.

The chain recombines TRBV19 with TRBJ2-4; TRBD2 matches 13 bases. With V trimmed by 6 bases and J by 1 base, 6 bases remained unmatched. The CDR3 contains 17 residues. Germline assignment: CDR1 LNHDA and CDR2 SQIVND (reference sequence). This CDR3 is CASRLAGGLAAKNIQYF. As DNA, the CDR3 is TGTGCCAGTAGACTAGCGGGAGGGCTAGCGGCCAAAAACATTCAGTACTTC. Together with reference TRBV19 and TRBJ2-4, the CDR3 gives the full variable domain: DGGITQSPKYLFRKEGQNVTLSCEQNLNHDAMYWYRQDPGQGLRLIYYSQIVNDFQKGDIAEGYSVSREKKESFPLTVTSAQKNPTAFYLCASRLAGGLAAKNIQYFGAGTRLSVL.

The chain is built from TRBV10-3 and TRBJ2-4; no clear D. The V end lost 2 bases, the J end lost 0 bases, and 8 bases lay between the germline ends. CDR3 size: 15 residues. Per the germline V gene, CDR1 is ENHRY and CDR2 is SYGVKD. For the CDR3, the DNA is TGTGCCATCAGTGAGGGGGTCCTAGCCAAAAACATTCAGTACTTC. This translates into CAISEGVLAKNIQYF.

The gene calls are TRBV5-1 and TRBJ2-3, with 10 positions matching TRBD2. V shed 1 base and J 3 bases; nucleotides not matched to a gene: 11. The germline CDR1 and CDR2 sequences are SGHRS and YFSETQ. The CDR3 covers 18 residues. DNA of the CDR3: TGCGCCAGCAGCTTGACCCCTAGCGGGGGAATTGAGACAGATACGCAGTATTTT. It codes for CASSLTPSGGIETDTQYF. Complete variable domain (other parts from reference TRBV5-1 and TRBJ2-3): KAGVTQTPRYLIKTRGQQVTLSCSPISGHRSVSWYQQTPGQGLQFLFEYFSETQRNKGNFPGRFSGRQFSNSRSEMNVSTLELGDSALYLCASSLTPSGGIETDTQYFGPGTRLTVL.

The chain combines TRBV28 with TRBJ2-2, with 9 bases identical to TRBD1. The CDR3 spans 14 residues. V shed 8 bases, J shed 1 base, and the junction held 2 bases outside the gene matches. The germline V gene encodes CDR1 MDHEN and CDR2 SYDVKM. The CDR3: CASLDRGNTGELFF. Here the CDR3 DNA reads TGTGCCAGCTTGGACAGGGGGAACACCGGGGAGCTGTTTTTT.

This rearrangement joins TRBV7-3 to TRBJ2-1; no clear D gene. CDR3 length: 13 residues. V was pared by 2 bases and J by 10 bases, with 12 bases between. Germline V lookup: CDR1 SGHTA, CDR2 FQGTGA. The CDR3 nucleotides read TGTGCCAGCAGCTTAGGGATGGGCTGGGAGCAGTTCTTC. Translated: CASSLGMGWEQFF.

The chain recombines TRBV5-1 with TRBJ2-7; TRBD2 is a possible D gene (6 bases). V lost 3 bases, J lost 6 bases, and 19 bases lay in between. This CDR3 is built from 15 residues. Per germline, CDR1 SGHRS and CDR2 YFSETQ. Here the CDR3 DNA reads TGCGCCAGCAGCTCCTTAGCGGAGTCTTTACGCGAGCAGTACTTC. As protein: CASSSLAESLREQYF.

The rearrangement links TRBV7-9 to TRBJ2-1; D gene ambiguous. CDR1 and CDR2 from the germline V gene are SEHNR and FQNEAQ (reference sequence). V was pared by 7 bases and J by 9 bases, with 22 bases between. This CDR3 spans 15 amino acids. The CDR3 here is CASNSGRLSRAEQFF. The CDR3 bases are TGTGCCAGCAACTCCGGACGGCTATCCCGGGCTGAGCAGTTCTTC.

The genes are TRBV29-1 and TRBJ2-1; TRBD1 matches 8 bases. The CDR3 sequence is 14 residues long. With 7 bases clipped from V and 3 bases from J, the junction kept 8 bases outside the gene matches. Germline CDR1 is SQVTM and CDR2 is ANQGSEA. The CDR3 spells CSGTGGGYYNEQFF. In nucleotides, the CDR3 is TGCAGCGGTACAGGGGGTGGGTACTACAATGAGCAGTTCTTC.

On this clone itself: The sample contains more than one DNA sequence encoding this CDR3. The chain employs TRBV30 and TRBJ2-5; 10 bases map to TRBD2. V shed 0 bases and J 4 bases; nucleotides not matched to a gene: 2. Germline V gene lookup returns CDR1 GTSNPN and CDR2 SVGIG (reference sequence). The CDR3 is 14 residues long. The CDR3 nucleotides are TGTGCCTGGAGTGTTCGACTAGCGGGAGAGACCCAGTACTTC. It encodes CAWSVRLAGETQYF.

This rearrangement joins TRBV30 to TRBJ2-7; D unresolved. This CDR3 is built from 14 residues. Deletions cut 2 bases from V and 2 bases from J, with 13 bases between. Germline CDR1 GTSNPN, CDR2 SVGIG (reference sequence). CDR3 sequence: CAWSPDGGTYEQYF. In nucleotides, the CDR3 is TGTGCCTGGAGTCCCGACGGTGGTACCTACGAGCAGTACTTC.

This rearrangement joins TRBV15 to TRBJ2-7; D gene unclear. Deletions cut 1 base from V and 3 bases from J, with 4 bases between. From germline, CDR1 is LNHNV and CDR2 YYDKDF (reference sequence). The CDR3 consists of 12 residues. The chain's CDR3 is CATSRGVYEQYF. As DNA, the CDR3 is TGTGCCACCAGCAGAGGGGTCTACGAGCAGTACTTC. Full variable domain (outside the CDR3, taken from reference TRBV15 and TRBJ2-7): DAMVIQNPRYQVTQFGKPVTLSCSQTLNHNVMYWYQQKSSQAPKLLFHYYDKDFNNEADTPDNFQSRRPNTSFCFLDIRSPGLGDTAMYLCATSRGVYEQYFGPGTRLTVT.

This clone was recorded once. V gene TRBV5-1 combines with J gene TRBJ2-3; D is perhaps TRBD1 (6 bases). Per germline, CDR1 SGHRS and CDR2 YFSETQ. Trimming took off 0 bases at V and 4 bases at J, with 9 bases between the two ends. The CDR3 has 14 residues. The CDR3 here is CASSLEQGPDTQYF. The DNA of the CDR3 is TGCGCCAGCAGCTTGGAACAGGGCCCAGATACGCAGTATTTT.

Concerning this clone: Other DNA sequences in the same sample also yield this CDR3. The CDR3 DNA sequence: TGCGCCAGCAGCTTGACTAGCGGGAGTGGGGAGACCCAGTACTTC. Its protein product is CASSLTSGSGETQYF. The J gene is TRBJ2-5, the V gene TRBV5-1; 11 bases match TRBD2. The CDR3 covers 15 residues. After removal of 1 base from V and 5 bases from J, the junction contained 4 bases not matched to a gene. From germline, CDR1 is SGHRS and CDR2 YFSETQ.

This clone was counted only a few times. The J gene is TRBJ2-1, the V gene TRBV20-1; 7 bases map to TRBD2. The germline CDR1 and CDR2 sequences are DFQATT and SNEGSKA (reference sequence). After removal of 5 bases from V and 8 bases from J, the junction contained 3 bases not matched to a gene. The CDR3 is 11 amino acids. CDR3 region: CSAGGVYEQFF. CDR3 nucleotides: TGCAGTGCTGGGGGGGTTTATGAGCAGTTCTTC.

This clone appeared a few times. J is TRBJ2-3 and V is TRBV9, with D perhaps TRBD1 (6 bases). The germline CDR1 and CDR2 sequences are SGDLS and YYNGEE. This CDR3 contains 14 residues. V was pared by 1 base and J by 3 bases, with 9 bases between. The CDR3 spells CASSVTGTTDTQYF. The CDR3 bases are TGTGCCAGCAGCGTAACAGGGACGACAGATACGCAGTATTTT.

The V call is TRBV18, the J call TRBJ1-2; no definite D call. Germline V lookup: CDR1 KGHSH, CDR2 LQKENI. Trimming took 2 bases from V and 0 from J, leaving 7 bases between them. This CDR3 is 14 amino acids long. The CDR3 region has the DNA TGTGCCAGCTCACCAGTCGGCGCTAACTATGGCTACACCTTC. Its protein product is CASSPVGANYGYTF.

The DNA for the CDR3 is TGTGCCTGGAGTGTAACGCTAGCGGGAGGGCCGTCCGAGCAGTACTTC. The encoded protein is CAWSVTLAGGPSEQYF. The V and J genes are TRBV30 and TRBJ2-7; 12 bases match TRBD2. The CDR3 loop spans 16 amino acids. The J segment lost 6 bases and the V segment lost 0 bases, leaving 9 bases of the junction unmatched. Looked up from germline, CDR1 is GTSNPN and CDR2 is SVGIG (reference sequence).

This clone showed up just a few times. The genes are TRBV29-1 and TRBJ2-2; tentative D call: TRBD1 (6 bases). The V and J ends lost 4 bases and 1 base respectively, with 13 bases between them. Germline V gives CDR1 SQVTM, CDR2 ANQGSEA. The CDR3 length is 15 residues. The CDR3 DNA is TGCAGCGTTGGGGCCGGGACACGGAACACCGGGGAGCTGTTTTTT. Translating gives CSVGAGTRNTGELFF.

The chain couples TRBV9 to TRBJ2-5, with TRBD2 identical over 8 bases. Germline CDR1 and CDR2: SGDLS and YYNGEE. The CDR3 contains 13 residues. Trimming cost V 5 bases and J 7 bases; bases outside gene matches: 7. The CDR3 sequence is CASSNSGAPTQYF. DNA of the CDR3: TGTGCCAGCAGTAATAGCGGGGCCCCGACCCAGTACTTC.

This clone was detected only once. J is TRBJ2-2 and V is TRBV12-5; tentatively, D is TRBD2 (5 bases). The CDR3 spans 15 residues. V was trimmed by 6 bases and J by 4 bases, leaving 15 bases between them. Germline V gene lookup returns CDR1 LGHNT and CDR2 FRNRAP. CDR3 in amino acids: CASGNRGSPTGELFF. In nucleotides, the CDR3 is TGTGCTAGTGGAAATCGGGGTAGCCCCACCGGGGAGCTGTTTTTT.

In this sample, this clone turned up a few times. This chain joins TRBV9 and TRBJ2-3; D possibly corresponds to TRBD2 (5 bases). The germline CDR1 and CDR2 sequences are SGDLS and YYNGEE. Trimming stripped 2 bases from V and 2 bases from J, with 9 bases between. The CDR3 consists of 14 residues. CDR3: CASSVHLATDTQYF. For the CDR3, the DNA is TGTGCCAGCAGCGTTCATCTAGCCACAGATACGCAGTATTTT.

This clone showed up just a few times. The chain combines TRBV11-3 with TRBJ2-7; D unresolved. The CDR3 sequence is 9 residues long. Trimming cost V 9 bases and J 6 bases, with 6 bases left between them. Per the germline V gene, CDR1 is SGHNT and CDR2 is YENEEA. The CDR3: CARKAEQYF. CDR3 coding DNA: TGTGCCAGAAAAGCCGAGCAGTACTTC.

This clone was counted only a few times. The chain links TRBV30 to TRBJ1-1, with D tentatively TRBD1 (6 bases). Trimming removed 3 bases from V and 4 bases from J, with 15 bases in between. CDR1 and CDR2 from the germline V gene are GTSNPN and SVGIG (reference sequence). The CDR3 is 14 amino acids. The CDR3 region has the DNA TGTGCCTGGAGGTTACAGGGAAGCGGCACTGAAGCTTTCTTT. This translates into CAWRLQGSGTEAFF. Based on the CDR3 plus reference TRBV30 and TRBJ1-1, the full variable domain is SQTIHQWPATLVQPVGSPLSLECTVEGTSNPNLYWYRQAAGRGLQLLFYSVGIGQISSEVPQNLSASRPQDRQFILSSKKLLLSDSGFYLCAWRLQGSGTEAFFGQGTRLTVV.

This chain links TRBV4-3 with TRBJ2-3, with D possibly being TRBD1 (6 bases). The V end was cut by 1 base, the J end by 4 bases, with 21 bases between. This CDR3 is 18 amino acids long. Germline V gene sequence: CDR1 LGHNA, CDR2 YSLEER. This chain's CDR3 is CASSQVVPGHGLSDTQYF. CDR3 in DNA: TGCGCCAGCAGCCAAGTAGTCCCGGGACATGGACTCTCAGATACGCAGTATTTT.

This clone was seen only a few times. The junction shows a germline mismatch at one end, possibly a read error. CDR3 region: CASSHQDSHNEQFF. CDR3 nucleotide sequence: TGTGCCAGCAGCCACCAGGACTCCCACAATGAGCAGTTCTTC. The chain links TRBV14 to TRBJ2-1; TRBD2 is a possible D gene (5 bases). This CDR3 has 14 amino acids. Germline-derived CDR1 and CDR2 are SGHDN and FVKESK.

This clone was recorded once. The chain uses TRBV7-3 and TRBJ2-1; 11 bases match TRBD2. This CDR3 has 16 amino acids. J lost 11 bases, V lost 4 bases, and 13 bases had no gene match. Germline V gives CDR1 SGHTA, CDR2 FQGTGA. The CDR3 DNA reads as TGTGCCAGCAGCTCTTCCGGGGGACTAGCGGCGTTTAAGCAGTTCTTC. Translation gives CASSSSGGLAAFKQFF. The full variable domain, completed using reference TRBV7-3 and TRBJ2-1, is GAGVSQTPSNKVTEKGKYVELRCDPISGHTALYWYRQSLGQGPEFLIYFQGTGAADDSGLPNDRFFAVRPEGSVSTLKIQRTERGDSAVYLCASSSSGGLAAFKQFFGPGTRLTVL.

The chain carries TRBV9 and TRBJ2-1; 8 positions match TRBD2. This CDR3 is built from 16 residues. The trim removed 4 bases at V and 7 bases at J, leaving 13 bases unmatched. CDR1 and CDR2 from the germline V gene are SGDLS and YYNGEE. CDR3 DNA sequence: TGTGCCAGCAGCAAAACGCCGGGACTAGGGGAGAATGAGCAGTTCTTC. Translation gives CASSKTPGLGENEQFF. Full variable domain (rest looked up from reference TRBV9 and TRBJ2-1): DSGVTQTPKHLITATGQRVTLRCSPRSGDLSVYWYQQSLDQGLQFLIQYYNGEERAKGNILERFSAQQFPDLHSELNLSSLELGDSALYFCASSKTPGLGENEQFFGPGTRLTVL.

For the CDR3, the DNA is TGCGCCAGCAGCCAAGGAGTTGGGGCTAATGAAAAACTGTTTTTT. Translated: CASSQGVGANEKLFF. This chain joins TRBV4-3 and TRBJ1-4; no reliable D call. V was cut by 1 base and J by 3 bases, with 9 bases left in between. Germline loops: CDR1 LGHNA, CDR2 YSLEER. CDR3 size: 15 residues.

The V gene is TRBV2, the J gene TRBJ2-7, with 9 bases matching TRBD1. CDR3 length equals 14 residues. V was clipped by 6 bases and J by 2 bases; unmatched bases: 5. The germline V gene has CDR1 SNHLY and CDR2 FYNNEI. CDR3 residues: CASSRQGVAYEQYF. The CDR3 region has the DNA TGTGCCAGCAGCCGACAGGGGGTCGCCTACGAGCAGTACTTC.

Only a few counts were recorded for this clone. The chain employs TRBV29-1 and TRBJ2-7; TRBD1 matches at 8 bases. CDR3 length: 16 residues. V gave up 0 bases and J gave up 4 bases; unmatched junction bases: 11. Germline loops: CDR1 SQVTM, CDR2 ANQGSEA. In nucleotides, the CDR3 is TGCAGCGTTGAAGAAGGGCAGGGGGCTTTTACGTACGAGCAGTACTTC. Translating it yields CSVEEGQGAFTYEQYF.

There are a few counts of this clone. This chain connects TRBV25-1 to TRBJ2-3, with D hard to call. The CDR3 contains 13 residues. V was pared by 2 bases and J by 2 bases, with 5 bases between. Germline V gene sequence: CDR1 MGHDK, CDR2 SYGVNS. The CDR3 DNA sequence: TGTGCCAGCAGTGAAATAAACACAGATACGCAGTATTTT. It codes for CASSEINTDTQYF.